Each of the 5 T cell receptor beta chains below was sequenced from the same sample in a study of human T cells and chemical hapten exposure (dated by TCRdb to about 2021). Per the publication, the time point label means: pre-sensitization, week 0. The sample's treatment or condition label is to be understood as: therapeutic diphenylcyclopropenone sensitization with weekly scalp DPC. Library creation used RACE. Sequencing instrument: NextSeq 500. TCRdb reran the public reads through fastp at Q25 and MiXCR, keeping productive beta chains. Rows with one shared CDR3 protein collapse into an entry with the most common genes and DNA. In all, the sample holds 240,000 or so distinct CDR3 sequences, and 7.5% to 9% of those were seen once. The ten largest clones add up to 2% to 2.5% of the sample. Source: whole blood, taken in connection with sensitization to the hapten diphenylcyclopropenone (DPC). Receptors were obtained from a woman aged 40 to 50 with alopecia areata. Some clones in this sample may be carry-over from other donors' samples.

The V and J genes are TRBV10-3 and TRBJ2-2, with 10 bases lining up with TRBD2. The germline V gene has CDR1 ENHRY and CDR2 SYGVKD. There are 15 residues in the CDR3. J lost 2 bases, V lost 5 bases, and 2 bases had no gene match. CDR3 protein: CAISTSGINTGELFF. Written as DNA, the CDR3 is TGTGCCATCAGTACTAGCGGGATTAACACCGGGGAGCTGTTTTTT.

The chain recombines TRBV11-1 with TRBJ2-1; tentatively, D is TRBD1 (6 bases). There are 13 residues in the CDR3. CDR1 is SGHAT, CDR2 FQDESV, per germline (reference sequence). Between the trimmed V and J ends, which lost 5 bases and 7 bases, there was a span of 12 bases. CDR3 sequence reads: CASSRNRENEQFF. DNA for the CDR3: TGTGCCAGCAGCCGTAACAGGGAAAATGAGCAGTTCTTC.

The chain has TRBV7-9 and TRBJ1-1; no definite D call. Germline CDR1 SEHNR, CDR2 FQNEAQ (reference sequence). The ends were cut back, 2 bases at V and 0 bases at J, with 7 bases in the middle. The CDR3 spans 14 residues. The CDR3 DNA is TGTGCCAGCAGCTTAATATCCGTGAACACTGAAGCTTTCTTT. This sequence encodes CASSLISVNTEAFF. Drawing the rest from reference TRBV7-9 and TRBJ1-1, the complete variable domain is DTGVSQNPRHKITKRGQNVTFRCDPISEHNRLYWYRQTLGQGPEFLTYFQNEAQLEKSRLLSDRFSAERPKGSFSTLEIQRTEQGDSAMYLCASSLISVNTEAFFGQGTRLTVV.

The chain carries TRBV27 and TRBJ1-1; no clear D. The length of the CDR3 is 15 residues. Trimming removed 5 bases at V and 0 bases at J, with 13 bases between. The germline V gene encodes CDR1 MNHEY and CDR2 SMNVEV (reference sequence). The CDR3: CASSLGGGMNTEAFF. The CDR3, as DNA: TGTGCCAGCAGTCTCGGTGGCGGCATGAACACTGAAGCTTTCTTT.

This clonotype occurred a few times. The chain recombines TRBV6-5 with TRBJ1-2; TRBD1 agrees at 9 bases. The CDR3 has 15 residues. The germline CDR1 and CDR2 sequences are MNHEY and SVGAGI. With V trimmed by 5 bases and J by 8 bases, 12 bases remained unmatched. The CDR3 coding sequence is TGTGCCAGCAGTGCGTCCGGGACAGGGAGGGGCGGCTACACCTTC. Translating gives CASSASGTGRGGYTF.